These 21 T cell receptor beta chains were sequenced from one sample in a study of shared clonotypes between healthy human individuals. Naive CD8 cells, CD45RO-negative and positively selected for CCR7, excluded terminally differentiated effector memory CD45RA+ cells. Sequencing used immunoSEQ multiplex PCR; TCRdb keeps in-frame clones, though not all of them. The table records hundreds of thousands of clones, about 95% of them present only once. Sequenced material: naive CD8+ T cells sorted from blood. Source of these receptors: a woman between 25 and 40 years old in good health.

This chain links TRBV7-8 with TRBJ2-2; 10 bases fit TRBD2. Germline lookup yields CDR1 SGHVS and CDR2 FQNEAQ. This CDR3 has 18 residues. J was trimmed by 4 bases and V by 4 bases; bases with no gene match: 12. CDR3 loop: CASSSRAKGLAITGELFF. In nucleotides, the CDR3 is TGTGCCAGCAGCTCCCGGGCAAAGGGACTAGCGATCACCGGGGAGCTGTTTTTT.

The CDR3, as DNA: TGCAGCGGTCAACAGGGTGGGAAACTGTTTTTT. It specifies CSGQQGGKLFF. V gene TRBV29-1 combines with J gene TRBJ1-4; TRBD1 is a possible D gene (6 bases). The V gene lost 7 bases and the J gene lost 11 bases, with 14 bases spanning the gap. This CDR3 spans 11 amino acids. CDR1 is SQVTM and CDR2 is ANQGSEA in the germline V gene. The variable domain in full, completed from reference TRBV29-1 and TRBJ1-4, reads SAVISQKPSRDICQRGTSLTIQCQVDSQVTMMFWYRQQPGQSLTLIATANQGSEATYESGFVIDKFPISRPNLTFSTLTVSNMSPEDSSIYLCSGQQGGKLFFGSGTQLSVL.

The chain joins TRBV4-1 to TRBJ1-5; D gene unclear. This CDR3 comprises 16 residues. The V gene's germline CDR1 is MGHRA and CDR2 YSYEKL. V lost 0 bases and J lost 3, with 12 bases in between. The DNA of the CDR3 is TGCGCCAGCAGCCAAGATCTGAGGGCAGTCAATCAGCCCCAGCATTTT. Protein sequence: CASSQDLRAVNQPQHF.

This chain connects TRBV7-6 to TRBJ2-7, with D perhaps matching TRBD1 (6 bases). Germline CDR1 and CDR2: SGHVS and FNYEAQ. The CDR3 sequence is 14 residues long. Trimming took off 0 bases at V and 3 bases at J, with 9 bases between the two ends. The CDR3 nucleotides are TGTGCCAGCAGCTTAGCCACCAGGGGCTACGAGCAGTACTTC. It translates to CASSLATRGYEQYF. Filled out from reference TRBV7-6 and TRBJ2-7, the complete variable domain reads GAGVSQSPRYKVTKRGQDVALRCDPISGHVSLYWYRQALGQGPEFLTYFNYEAQQDKSGLPNDRFSAERPEGSISTLTIQRTEQRDSAMYRCASSLATRGYEQYFGPGTRLTVT.

The sample holds a few counts of this clone. This rearrangement joins TRBV27 to TRBJ1-2, with D hard to call. CDR1 and CDR2 (germline): MNHEY, SMNVEV (reference sequence). Trimming took 1 base from V and 4 from J, leaving 7 bases between them. The CDR3 contains 13 residues. The DNA for the CDR3 is TGTGCCAGCAGTTTATACAGCTCCTATGGCTACACCTTC. It yields the protein CASSLYSSYGYTF.

A few counts support this clone. The genes are TRBV27 and TRBJ1-5; D gene unclear. Trimming took 5 bases from V and 2 from J, leaving 7 bases between them. Germline lookup yields CDR1 MNHEY and CDR2 SMNVEV (reference sequence). The CDR3 sequence is 13 residues long. The CDR3 DNA sequence: TGTGCCAGCAGTGCGGACGGCAATCAGCCCCAGCATTTT. Translated: CASSADGNQPQHF.

In its sample, this clone was seen once. The chain employs TRBV10-1 and TRBJ2-1; D gene ambiguous. The germline gives CDR1 WNHNN, CDR2 SYGVQD (reference sequence). This CDR3 is 11 amino acids long. Trimming removed 6 bases from V and 10 bases from J, with 10 bases in between. The CDR3 coding sequence is TGCGCCAGCAGGCCCTTTGGGGAGCAGTTCTTC. Protein: CASRPFGEQFF.

This CDR3 reads CASSQILVGPNYEQYF. For the CDR3, the DNA is TGCGCCAGCAGCCAAATTTTGGTGGGACCAAACTACGAGCAGTACTTC. This chain connects TRBV4-1 to TRBJ2-7; D could derive from TRBD1 or TRBD2 (5 bases each). The CDR3 contains 16 residues. V gave up 2 bases and J gave up 3 bases, with 17 bases separating them. The germline V gene encodes CDR1 MGHRA and CDR2 YSYEKL.

The chain has TRBV19 and TRBJ1-2; no firm D call. This CDR3 region has 15 residues. CDR1 and CDR2 from the germline V gene are LNHDA and SQIVND (reference sequence). The V and J ends lost 2 bases and 7 bases respectively, with 17 bases between them. CDR3 DNA: TGTGCCAGTAGTATAAGGCCGACCTTGGAGGGTGGCTACACCTTC. Translated, it gives CASSIRPTLEGGYTF.

V usage is TRBV13 and J usage is TRBJ2-7; TRBD2 aligns across 8 bases. The CDR3 has 16 amino acids. After removal of 0 bases from V and 1 base from J, the junction contained 5 bases not matched to a gene. Germline lookup yields CDR1 PRHDT and CDR2 FYEKMQ (reference sequence). CDR3 sequence reads: CASSLGLADGSYEQYF. The DNA for the CDR3 is TGTGCCAGCAGCTTAGGACTAGCGGATGGATCCTACGAGCAGTACTTC.

This clone was seen once. The rearrangement uses TRBV5-6 and TRBJ2-5; tentatively, D is TRBD2 (6 bases). Looked up from germline, CDR1 is SGHDT and CDR2 is YYEEEE. The CDR3 runs 14 residues. Trimming took off 4 bases at V and 4 bases at J, with 14 bases between the two ends. CDR3 amino acids: CASSGGGGLETQYF. The CDR3 DNA is TGTGCCAGCAGCGGCGGTGGAGGGTTAGAGACCCAGTACTTC.

The gene calls are TRBV2 and TRBJ2-4; perhaps TRBD1 as D (6 bases). This CDR3 has 14 amino acids. The germline gives CDR1 SNHLY, CDR2 FYNNEI. V was pared by 8 bases and J by 0 bases, with 11 bases between. As DNA, the CDR3 is TGTGCCAGCGGACAGAAACTAGCCAAAAACATTCAGTACTTC. Amino acid sequence: CASGQKLAKNIQYF.

The rearrangement links TRBV15 to TRBJ1-5, with unresolved D. There are 15 residues in the CDR3. V dropped 1 base and J dropped 0 bases, with 7 bases sitting between them. Germline V lookup: CDR1 LNHNV, CDR2 YYDKDF (reference sequence). The CDR3 coding sequence is TGTGCCACCAGCAGAGTAGCTTATAGCAATCAGCCCCAGCATTTT. As protein: CATSRVAYSNQPQHF.

The rearrangement joins TRBV14 to TRBJ2-5, with D perhaps TRBD2 (5 bases). The end of the DNA fits TRBJ2-7 better, so the J call may be wrong. There are 15 residues in the CDR3. The germline gives CDR1 SGHDN, CDR2 FVKESK. The CDR3 coding sequence is TGTGCCAGCAGCCCGTGGACCGACTACTCCTACGAGCAGTACTTC. Translating it yields CASSPWTDYSYEQYF.

The chain carries TRBV27 and TRBJ1-4; 9 nucleotides line up with TRBD1. CDR1 and CDR2 (germline): MNHEY, SMNVEV (reference sequence). This CDR3 is built from 15 residues. Unmatched junction bases numbered 8, after V lost 6 bases and J lost 6 bases. The CDR3 region is CASREQGAPYEKLFF. The CDR3 DNA reads TGTGCCAGCAGGGAACAGGGGGCACCCTATGAAAAACTGTTTTTT.

The rearrangement uses TRBV4-1 and TRBJ2-3, with D tentatively TRBD2 (5 bases). Between the trimmed V and J ends, which lost 0 bases and 2 bases, there was a span of 9 bases. CDR3 length: 15 residues. Germline V CDR1 and CDR2: MGHRA, YSYEKL. In DNA, the CDR3 is TGCGCCAGCAGCCAAGAACGCCTAGCCACAGATACGCAGTATTTT. This codes for CASSQERLATDTQYF.

The genes are TRBV7-8 and TRBJ2-7, with D possibly called TRBD1 or TRBD2 (5 bases each). V dropped 5 bases and J dropped 2 bases, with 10 bases sitting between them. This CDR3 comprises 13 residues. Germline CDR1 reads SGHVS; CDR2 reads FQNEAQ. The CDR3 region is CASSGDGTYEQYF. The CDR3 coding sequence is TGTGCCAGCAGCGGGGACGGAACCTACGAGCAGTACTTC.

The rearrangement joins TRBV27 to TRBJ2-7, with D maybe TRBD1 (5 bases). CDR1 and CDR2 from the germline V gene are MNHEY and SMNVEV (reference sequence). V lost 6 bases to trimming and J lost 6 bases, with 12 bases between them. The CDR3 spans 12 residues. CDR3 sequence (DNA): TGTGCCAGCAGGGCCTCTGGGGCCGAGCAGTACTTC. It specifies CASRASGAEQYF.

The chain employs TRBV7-2 and TRBJ2-5; D is perhaps TRBD1 or TRBD2 (5 bases each). The V gene lost 8 bases and the J gene lost 1 base, with 11 bases spanning the gap. Germline loops: CDR1 SGHTA, CDR2 FQGNSA. This CDR3 region has 13 residues. The CDR3 coding sequence is TGTGCCAGCGAGGGGCTAGCCCAAGAGACCCAGTACTTC. Its translation is CASEGLAQETQYF.

The CDR3 coding sequence is TGTGCCAGCAGCTTGGGTGTGGGTAGCACAGATACGCAGTATTTT. Protein product: CASSLGVGSTDTQYF. This chain uses TRBV5-5 with TRBJ2-3; D not certain. The V end was cut by 0 bases, the J end by 0 bases, with 8 bases between. Germline CDR1 is SGHKS and CDR2 is YYEKEE (reference sequence). There are 15 residues in the CDR3.

To note about this clone: The same CDR3 is also encoded by other DNA sequences in this sample. CDR3 sequence (DNA): TGTGCCACCAGCAGAGTAGGGGGCGAGACCCAGTACTTC. Protein product: CATSRVGGETQYF. V and J are TRBV15 and TRBJ2-5, with TRBD1 matching 7 bases. The germline V gene encodes CDR1 LNHNV and CDR2 YYDKDF (reference sequence). The length of the CDR3 is 13 residues. V gave up 1 base and J gave up 5 bases; unmatched junction bases: 1.